The 12 T cell receptor beta chains presented below share a single source sample, sequenced in a study of blood T cell repertoires in COVID-19. Libraries were prepared by immunoSEQ multiplex PCR; TCRdb keeps only in-frame clonotypes and omits some of them. The sample includes some 160,000 clones, about 83% seen only once; the top ten take 11% to 15%. Sequences were obtained from peripheral blood. The source of these receptors is a woman of 80 years or more with acute or convalescent COVID-19.

DNA for the CDR3: TGTGCCAGCTCACCACTAGTCGCGGATACGCAGTATTTT. Protein product: CASSPLVADTQYF. The chain has TRBV18 and TRBJ2-3; D remains unclear. Germline V gene lookup returns CDR1 KGHSH and CDR2 LQKENI. V was pared by 1 base and J by 6 bases, with 8 bases between. The CDR3 totals 13 residues. Full variable domain (missing parts from reference TRBV18 and TRBJ2-3): NAGVMQNPRHLVRRRGQEARLRCSPMKGHSHVYWYRQLPEEGLKFMVYLQKENIIDESGMPKERFSAEFPKEGPSILRIQQVVRGDSAAYFCASSPLVADTQYFGPGTRLTVL.

The chain employs TRBV6-1 and TRBJ1-2, with a tentative D call TRBD1 (6 bases). Germline values: CDR1 MNHNS, CDR2 SASEGT. The ends were cut back, 1 base at V and 0 bases at J, with 9 bases in the middle. There are 15 residues in the CDR3. The chain's CDR3 is CASSEGPGANYGYTF. The CDR3 nucleotides read TGTGCCAGCAGTGAAGGCCCAGGGGCTAACTATGGCTACACCTTC.

This clone has only one observation. This chain joins TRBV19 and TRBJ2-3; TRBD1 agrees at 8 bases. V was pared by 5 bases and J by 6 bases, with 7 bases of the junction left unmatched. Germline CDR1 reads LNHDA; CDR2 reads SQIVND (reference sequence). The CDR3 runs 14 residues. Here the CDR3 DNA reads TGTGCCAGTAGTGGAGGAACAGGGGGGGATACGCAGTATTTT. Residues: CASSGGTGGDTQYF.

The chain is built from TRBV5-6 and TRBJ1-2; 7 nucleotides align to TRBD1. V shed 2 bases, J shed 0 bases, and the junction held 13 bases outside the gene matches. Germline CDR1 SGHDT, CDR2 YYEEEE. The CDR3 is 18 residues long. The CDR3 DNA follows: TGTGCCAGCAGCTTAAAACCGACAGGGTGGGTGGCTAACTATGGCTACACCTTC. The encoded protein is CASSLKPTGWVANYGYTF.

The rearrangement joins TRBV9 to TRBJ1-1; TRBD1 matches 7 bases. The V segment lost 3 bases and the J segment 5 bases; nucleotides outside the gene matches: 1. The CDR3 spans 12 residues. CDR1 and CDR2 (germline): SGDLS, YYNGEE. The CDR3 nucleotides are TGTGCCAGCAGCGCACAGGGGACTGAAGCTTTCTTT. It is translated as CASSAQGTEAFF.

This rearrangement joins TRBV7-2 to TRBJ2-7; 8 positions match TRBD2. There are 15 residues in the CDR3. The V and J ends lost 5 bases and 2 bases, in that order; junction bases with no gene match: 8. Germline values: CDR1 SGHTA, CDR2 FQGNSA. CDR3 sequence (DNA): TGTGCCAGCAGCGCCGCTAGCGGGCCGGCCTACGAGCAGTACTTC. Its translation is CASSAASGPAYEQYF.

The chain recombines TRBV7-8 with TRBJ1-2; 9 bases align to TRBD1. CDR1 SGHVS and CDR2 FQNEAQ come from the germline V gene. The CDR3 extends over 17 amino acids. V was clipped by 5 bases and J by 4 bases; unmatched bases: 14. CDR3 loop: CASSPTPGDRVIYGYTF. CDR3 nucleotides: TGTGCCAGCAGCCCCACCCCGGGGGACAGGGTAATCTATGGCTACACCTTC.

The rearrangement links TRBV7-9 to TRBJ1-5, with D unresolved. The CDR3 sequence is 14 residues long. The V and J ends lost 4 bases and 4 bases respectively, with 11 bases between them. The V gene's germline CDR1 is SEHNR and CDR2 FQNEAQ (reference sequence). The CDR3 sequence is CASSYLGRNQPQHF. The CDR3 DNA is TGTGCCAGCAGCTACCTGGGGAGAAATCAGCCCCAGCATTTT.

The V gene is TRBV9, the J gene TRBJ2-1, with D unclear. There are 19 residues in the CDR3. Germline V CDR1 and CDR2: SGDLS, YYNGEE. V lost 4 bases, J lost 5 bases, and 28 bases lay in between. The CDR3 loop is CASSLYPAAGRPENNEQFF. CDR3 nucleotides: TGTGCCAGCAGCCTATACCCTGCAGCCGGCAGGCCAGAGAACAATGAGCAGTTCTTC.

The gene calls are TRBV6-1 and TRBJ2-2, with 7 bases aligning to TRBD1. V trimming: 2 bases; J trimming: 0 bases; junction bases outside the gene matches: 15. This CDR3 spans 20 amino acids. Germline CDR1 reads MNHNS; CDR2 reads SASEGT. CDR3 in amino acids: CASSEFRPGTATSNTGELFF. CDR3 sequence (DNA): TGTGCCAGCAGTGAATTTCGGCCCGGGACAGCCACTTCGAACACCGGGGAGCTGTTTTTT.

A single count supports this clone. The chain joins TRBV7-9 to TRBJ1-5, with D unresolved. CDR3 length equals 15 residues. V lost 1 base, J lost 3 bases, and 10 bases lay in between. From germline, CDR1 is SEHNR and CDR2 FQNEAQ (reference sequence). The CDR3 loop is CASSLGSGPNQPQHF. DNA for the CDR3: TGTGCCAGCAGCTTAGGGTCAGGTCCCAATCAGCCCCAGCATTTT.

This chain links TRBV6-1 with TRBJ1-2; 7 bases are shared with TRBD1. V dropped 0 bases and J dropped 5; count of bases not matched to a gene: 6. CDR1 MNHNS and CDR2 SASEGT come from the germline V gene. The CDR3 consists of 15 residues. The CDR3 sequence: CASSEARDSFYGYTF. CDR3 coding DNA: TGTGCCAGCAGTGAAGCCCGGGACAGTTTTTATGGCTACACCTTC.